This TCR beta chain is drawn from a study of cytomegalovirus exposure and HLA in healthy donors. Study context: Roughly four fifths of a few hundred genotyped donors fell in the Caucasian-associated ancestry cluster. Study results and caveats: Per a later analysis, HLA-associated TCR beta chains showed more clonal expansion than other, equally common TCR beta chains. What was likely a sequencing artifact was a cluster of highly shared sequence variants.

The CDR3 is made up of 14 amino acids. With 8 bases clipped from V and 8 bases from J, the junction kept 10 bases outside the gene matches. Germline CDR1 reads SNHLY; CDR2 reads FYNNEI. In regard to this clone: Antigen specificity is unknown.

The primer mix had 60 Vbeta and 13 Jbeta primers. TCRdb's copy holds only in-frame clones and misses some; the assay was immunoSEQ multiplex PCR. The sample carries around 230,000 clones, around 80% recorded once. The sequenced material came from PBMCs. The clonotype comes from a boy aged 5-17 years in good health and CMV-seronegative. The chain couples TRBV2 to TRBJ1-3; 9 nucleotides align to TRBD1. CDR3 protein: CASYRGLVPDTIYF. The CDR3 nucleotides read TGTGCCAGCTACAGGGGGCTCGTCCCAGACACCATATATTTT.